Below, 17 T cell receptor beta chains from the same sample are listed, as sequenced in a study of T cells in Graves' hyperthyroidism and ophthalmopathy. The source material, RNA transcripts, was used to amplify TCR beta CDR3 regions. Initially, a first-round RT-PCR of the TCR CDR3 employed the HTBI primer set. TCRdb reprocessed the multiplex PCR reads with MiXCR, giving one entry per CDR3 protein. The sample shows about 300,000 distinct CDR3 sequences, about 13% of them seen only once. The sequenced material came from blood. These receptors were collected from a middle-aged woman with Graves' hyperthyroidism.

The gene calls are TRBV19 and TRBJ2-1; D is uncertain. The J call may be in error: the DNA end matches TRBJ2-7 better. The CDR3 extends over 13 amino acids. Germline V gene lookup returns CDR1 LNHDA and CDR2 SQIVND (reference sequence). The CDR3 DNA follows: TGTGCCAGTAGTACATTTCAAGTCAATGAGCAGTACTTC. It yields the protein CASSTFQVNEQYF.

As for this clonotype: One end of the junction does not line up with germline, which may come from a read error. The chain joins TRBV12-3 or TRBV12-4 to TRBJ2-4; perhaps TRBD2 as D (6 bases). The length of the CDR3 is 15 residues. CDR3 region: CASSQELGLGNIQYF. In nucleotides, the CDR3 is TGCGCCAGCAGCCAAGAATTGGGACTGGGAAACATTCAGTACTTC.

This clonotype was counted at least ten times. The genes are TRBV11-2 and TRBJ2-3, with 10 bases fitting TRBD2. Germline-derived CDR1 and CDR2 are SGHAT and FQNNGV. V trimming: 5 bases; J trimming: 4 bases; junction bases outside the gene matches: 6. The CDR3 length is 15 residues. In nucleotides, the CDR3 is TGTGCCAGCAGCCAACGAGCGGGAGGGGCAGATACGCAGTATTTT. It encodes CASSQRAGGADTQYF.

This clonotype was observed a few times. DNA for the CDR3: TGTGCCAGCAGCCCCTGGGGACTTACGAGCACAGATACGCAGTATTTT. Translated: CASSPWGLTSTDTQYF. The chain is built from TRBV13 and TRBJ2-3; D perhaps matches TRBD2 (6 bases). The germline V gene encodes CDR1 PRHDT and CDR2 FYEKMQ (reference sequence). V was cut by 5 bases and J by 0 bases, with 15 bases left in between. CDR3 length: 16 amino acids.

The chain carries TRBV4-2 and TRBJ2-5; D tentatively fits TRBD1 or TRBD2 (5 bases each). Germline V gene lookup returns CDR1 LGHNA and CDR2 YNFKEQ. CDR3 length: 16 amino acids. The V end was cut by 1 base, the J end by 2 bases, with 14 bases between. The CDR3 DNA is TGTGCCAGCAGCCAAGGGGGGAAGCTCCGACAAGAGACCCAGTACTTC. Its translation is CASSQGGKLRQETQYF.

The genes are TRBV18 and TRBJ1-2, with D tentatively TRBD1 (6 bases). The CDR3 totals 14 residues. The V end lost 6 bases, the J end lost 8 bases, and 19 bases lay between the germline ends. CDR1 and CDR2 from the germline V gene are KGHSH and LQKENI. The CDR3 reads CASSTQSRGEGYTF. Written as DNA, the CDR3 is TGTGCCAGCTCGACCCAAAGCAGGGGCGAGGGCTACACCTTC. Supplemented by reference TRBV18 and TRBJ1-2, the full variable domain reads NAGVMQNPRHLVRRRGQEARLRCSPMKGHSHVYWYRQLPEEGLKFMVYLQKENIIDESGMPKERFSAEFPKEGPSILRIQQVVRGDSAAYFCASSTQSRGEGYTFGSGTRLTVV.

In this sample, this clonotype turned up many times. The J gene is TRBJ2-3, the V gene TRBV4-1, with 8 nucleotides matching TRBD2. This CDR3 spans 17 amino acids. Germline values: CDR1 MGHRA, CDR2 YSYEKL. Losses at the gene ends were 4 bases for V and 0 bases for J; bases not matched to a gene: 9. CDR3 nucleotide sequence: TGCGCCAGCAGCCTAAGCGGGGGAGATACTAGCACAGATACGCAGTATTTT. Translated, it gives CASSLSGGDTSTDTQYF.

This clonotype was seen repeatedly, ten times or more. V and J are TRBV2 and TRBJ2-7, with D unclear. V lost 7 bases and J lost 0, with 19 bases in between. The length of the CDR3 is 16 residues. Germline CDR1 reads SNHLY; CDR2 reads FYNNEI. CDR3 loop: CASNRPVTGPSYEQYF. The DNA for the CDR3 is TGTGCCAGCAACCGTCCAGTTACGGGCCCCTCCTACGAGCAGTACTTC.

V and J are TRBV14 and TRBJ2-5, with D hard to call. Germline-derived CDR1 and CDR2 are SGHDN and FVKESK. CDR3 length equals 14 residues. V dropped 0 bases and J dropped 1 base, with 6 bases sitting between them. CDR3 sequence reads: CASSQDTIQETQYF. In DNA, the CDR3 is TGTGCCAGCAGCCAAGATACGATCCAAGAGACCCAGTACTTC.

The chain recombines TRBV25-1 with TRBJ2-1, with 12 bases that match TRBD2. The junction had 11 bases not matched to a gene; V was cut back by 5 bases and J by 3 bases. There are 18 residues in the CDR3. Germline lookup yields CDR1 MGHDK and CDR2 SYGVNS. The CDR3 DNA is TGTGCCAGCAGTCCTGGACTAGCGGGAACGTGTTTCTACAATGAGCAGTTCTTC. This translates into CASSPGLAGTCFYNEQFF.

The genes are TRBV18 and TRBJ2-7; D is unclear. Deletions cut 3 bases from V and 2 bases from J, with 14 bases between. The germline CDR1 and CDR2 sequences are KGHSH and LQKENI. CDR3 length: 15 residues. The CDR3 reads CASSPGHRVAYEQYF. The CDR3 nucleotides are TGTGCCAGCTCACCCGGTCACCGGGTCGCCTACGAGCAGTACTTC.

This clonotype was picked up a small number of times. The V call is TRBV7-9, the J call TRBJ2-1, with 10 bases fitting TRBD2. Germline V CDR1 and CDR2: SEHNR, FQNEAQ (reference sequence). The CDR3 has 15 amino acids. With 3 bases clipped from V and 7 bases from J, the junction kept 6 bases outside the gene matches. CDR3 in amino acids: CASSFSSGRGNEQFF. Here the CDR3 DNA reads TGTGCCAGCAGCTTCTCTAGCGGGAGAGGGAATGAGCAGTTCTTC.

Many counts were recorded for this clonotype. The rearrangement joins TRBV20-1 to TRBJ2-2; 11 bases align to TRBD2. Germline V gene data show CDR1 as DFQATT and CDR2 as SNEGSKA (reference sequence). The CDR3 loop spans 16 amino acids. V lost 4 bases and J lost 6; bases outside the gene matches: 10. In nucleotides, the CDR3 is TGCAGTGCTAAACTTCTAGCGGGAGGAGTGTCCGGGGAGCTGTTTTTT. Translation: CSAKLLAGGVSGELFF.

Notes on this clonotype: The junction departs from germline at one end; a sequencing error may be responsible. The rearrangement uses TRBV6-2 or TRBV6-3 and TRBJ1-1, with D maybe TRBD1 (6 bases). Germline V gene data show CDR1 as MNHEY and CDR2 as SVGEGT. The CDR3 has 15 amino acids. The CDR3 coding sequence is TGTGCCAGCAGTTACGGGGGACAAATGAACACTGAAGCTTCCTTT. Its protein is CASSYGGQMNTEASF.

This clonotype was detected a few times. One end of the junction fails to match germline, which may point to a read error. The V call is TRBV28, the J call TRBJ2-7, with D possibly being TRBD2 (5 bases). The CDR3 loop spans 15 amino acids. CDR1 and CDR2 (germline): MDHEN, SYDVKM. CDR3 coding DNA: TGTGCCTGCAGTTCGTGGACGGTCCTTCGGGGAGAGCAGTACTTC. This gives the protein CACSSWTVLRGEQYF.

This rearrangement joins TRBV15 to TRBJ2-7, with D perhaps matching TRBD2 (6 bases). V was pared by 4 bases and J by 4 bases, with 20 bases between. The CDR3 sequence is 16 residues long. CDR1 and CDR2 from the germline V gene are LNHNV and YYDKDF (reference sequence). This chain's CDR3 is CATSTAGSQPRYEQYF. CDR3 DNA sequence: TGTGCCACCAGCACGGCCGGGAGCCAGCCCCGGTACGAGCAGTACTTC.

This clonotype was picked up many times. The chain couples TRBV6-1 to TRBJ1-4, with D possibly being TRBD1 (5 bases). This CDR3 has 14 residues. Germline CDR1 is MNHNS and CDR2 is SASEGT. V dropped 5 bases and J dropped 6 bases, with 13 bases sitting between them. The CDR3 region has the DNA TGTGCCAGCAGTTCCGGGACGGCTGATGAAAAACTGTTTTTT. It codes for CASSSGTADEKLFF.